This passage covers 15 T cell receptor beta chains from one sample sequenced in a study of beta chain features in type 1 diabetes. Overall study findings and caveats: For Type 1 diabetes patients, all four CD4+ subsets carried TCRB CDR3s that were moderately but significantly shorter.

TCRB transcripts that were expressed got sequenced, as all of the isolated RNA had been reverse transcribed. Using immunoSEQ multiplex PCR, the repertoire was profiled, and TCRdb retains in-frame clones only, with some absent. The table records 95,000 to 150,000 clones, around 15% of them present only once. No antigen has been assigned to these receptors. What was sequenced was central memory CD4+ T cells from blood. The receptor set was obtained from a man aged 18 to 29 with type 1 diabetes.

Only a few counts were recorded for this clone. The rearrangement links TRBV18 to TRBJ2-7; TRBD2 aligns across 9 bases. The CDR3 consists of 14 residues. The J segment lost 3 bases and the V segment lost 6 bases, leaving 6 bases of the junction unmatched. Germline V gives CDR1 KGHSH, CDR2 LQKENI. CDR3 amino acids: CASSSSGKNYEQYF. CDR3 bases: TGTGCCAGCTCGTCTAGCGGGAAGAACTACGAGCAGTACTTC.

This clone showed up just a few times. The chain couples TRBV29-1 to TRBJ1-5; the match to TRBD1 covers 8 bases. The length of the CDR3 is 13 residues. J gave up 5 bases and V 4 bases, and 4 bases lay outside the gene matches. Germline lookup yields CDR1 SQVTM and CDR2 ANQGSEA. CDR3 region: CSVGQGFDQPQHF. In DNA form, the CDR3 reads TGCAGCGTTGGACAGGGGTTTGATCAGCCCCAGCATTTT.

This clone has more than one count but fewer than ten. In DNA, the CDR3 is TGTGCCTGGAGGTCTAGCGGTATTACAATGGAGCAGTTCTTC. Translation: CAWRSSGITMEQFF. The chain carries TRBV30 and TRBJ2-1; TRBD2 aligns across 7 bases. The V gene's germline CDR1 is GTSNPN and CDR2 SVGIG (reference sequence). Losses at the gene ends were 3 bases for V and 10 bases for J; bases not matched to a gene: 12. The CDR3 contains 14 residues.

The chain employs TRBV29-1 and TRBJ1-1; D call uncertain. This CDR3 has 10 amino acids. Germline V gene data show CDR1 as SQVTM and CDR2 as ANQGSEA. Trimming left V 4 bases short and J 10 bases short, with 10 bases between. The CDR3 protein is CSVVREVAFF. CDR3 nucleotides: TGCAGCGTTGTACGGGAGGTAGCTTTCTTT.

J is TRBJ1-2 and V is TRBV29-1; 9 nucleotides agree with TRBD1. Germline CDR1 and CDR2: SQVTM and ANQGSEA. V lost 7 bases, J lost 3 bases, and 6 bases stayed unmatched. The CDR3 spans 13 residues. The CDR3 loop reads CSAGTGIDYGYTF. The CDR3 coding sequence is TGCAGCGCCGGGACAGGGATCGACTATGGCTACACCTTC. Looking up the rest from reference TRBV29-1 and TRBJ1-2 gives the full variable domain: SAVISQKPSRDICQRGTSLTIQCQVDSQVTMMFWYRQQPGQSLTLIATANQGSEATYESGFVIDKFPISRPNLTFSTLTVSNMSPEDSSIYLCSAGTGIDYGYTFGSGTRLTVV.

The chain recombines TRBV7-8 with TRBJ2-3; 12 bases align to TRBD2. There are 17 residues in the CDR3. CDR1 SGHVS and CDR2 FQNEAQ come from the germline V gene. Trimming at V came to 6 bases and at J to 2 bases, leaving 9 bases not matched to a gene. The CDR3 loop is CASSPRLAGETTDTQYF. CDR3 DNA sequence: TGTGCCAGCAGTCCTAGACTAGCGGGGGAAACCACAGATACGCAGTATTTT.

Remarks on this clone: Additional DNA sequences in this sample encode the identical CDR3. The CDR3 DNA reads as TGTGCCAGCAGCTTACTAGGGACAGAGACCCAGTACTTC. It translates to CASSLLGTETQYF. V and J are TRBV7-2 and TRBJ2-5; tentatively, D is TRBD1 or TRBD2 (5 bases each). This CDR3 spans 13 amino acids. Germline V lookup: CDR1 SGHTA, CDR2 FQGNSA. With 2 bases removed from V and 4 bases from J, the gap between germline ends came to 8 bases.

This chain connects TRBV6-6 to TRBJ2-1; TRBD1 matches 11 bases. Trimming cost V 2 bases and J 6 bases; bases outside gene matches: 3. This CDR3 has 15 residues. The germline CDR1 and CDR2 sequences are MNHNY and SVGAGI (reference sequence). Written as DNA, the CDR3 is TGTGCCAGCAGTTACGGGACAGGGGGAAGCAATGAGCAGTTCTTC. Its protein product is CASSYGTGGSNEQFF.

This clone was detected a few times. V and J are TRBV20-1 and TRBJ2-3; D ambiguous. The CDR3 runs 11 residues. CDR1 and CDR2 from the germline V gene are DFQATT and SNEGSKA (reference sequence). The V end was cut by 6 bases, the J end by 6 bases, with 10 bases between. The CDR3 DNA sequence: TGCAGTGCCCCTCGTAGGGATACGCAGTATTTT. Protein: CSAPRRDTQYF.

This chain connects TRBV30 to TRBJ1-4; D is ambiguous. The CDR3 sequence is 12 residues long. Trimming took off 2 bases at V and 7 bases at J, with 8 bases between the two ends. From germline, CDR1 is GTSNPN and CDR2 SVGIG (reference sequence). The CDR3 DNA sequence: TGTGCCTGGAGTCGGGGAGGTGAAAAACTGTTTTTT. This translates into CAWSRGGEKLFF.

This clone was recorded at least ten times. The chain links TRBV18 to TRBJ2-1; 10 nucleotides align to TRBD2. The length of the CDR3 is 15 residues. V was pared by 0 bases and J by 7 bases, with 3 bases of the junction left unmatched. The germline gives CDR1 KGHSH, CDR2 LQKENI. The CDR3 DNA follows: TGTGCCAGCTCACCACCGGGGACTAGCGAGAATGAGCAGTTCTTC. Its translation: CASSPPGTSENEQFF.

By its share, this clone is medium-sized. This chain uses TRBV27 with TRBJ2-5; weak D call: TRBD1 (6 bases). CDR3 length equals 14 residues. CDR1 and CDR2 from the germline V gene are MNHEY and SMNVEV (reference sequence). Deletions cut 8 bases from V and 5 bases from J, with 18 bases between. CDR3 sequence reads: CASAQGQLRETQYF. The CDR3 DNA reads TGTGCCAGCGCCCAAGGACAGCTGAGGGAGACCCAGTACTTC.

This chain joins TRBV7-2 and TRBJ1-5; D might be TRBD1 (5 bases). The CDR3 extends over 14 amino acids. Germline loops: CDR1 SGHTA, CDR2 FQGNSA. The ends were cut back, 5 bases at V and 2 bases at J, with 10 bases in the middle. In DNA, the CDR3 is TGTGCCAGCAGCACAGGACACGGCAATCAGCCCCAGCATTTT. The encoded protein is CASSTGHGNQPQHF.

This clone was picked up a small number of times. This chain uses TRBV6-5 with TRBJ2-3, with TRBD2 matching 7 bases. The CDR3 extends over 12 amino acids. Per germline, CDR1 MNHEY and CDR2 SVGAGI. With 11 bases clipped from V and 5 bases from J, the junction kept 7 bases outside the gene matches. The CDR3 DNA is TGTGCCGTCCGGGACTATAGAGATACGCAGTATTTT. Its translation: CAVRDYRDTQYF.

This clone was counted a few times. The chain employs TRBV5-4 and TRBJ2-1, with D possibly being TRBD2 (6 bases). CDR3 length equals 17 residues. V lost 2 bases, J lost 4 bases, and 19 bases lay in between. Germline loops: CDR1 SGHNT, CDR2 YYREEE (reference sequence). CDR3 in DNA: TGTGCCAGCAGCTTACGTGGGAGGAGGGCATCGTACAATGAGCAGTTCTTC. Translated: CASSLRGRRASYNEQFF.